This entry describes one TCR beta chain. Its specificity is not known. These data belong to a study of cytomegalovirus exposure and HLA in healthy donors. Germline CDR1 reads WNHNN; CDR2 reads SYGVQD (reference sequence). This CDR3 comprises 13 residues. The V end was cut by 3 bases, the J end by 3 bases, with 5 bases between. The PCR ran on 60 Vbeta and 13 Jbeta primers. Assay used: immunoSEQ multiplex PCR; TCRdb lists only in-frame clones, some missing. The table shows approximately 300,000 clones, with under 90% occurring only once. Study-level results: DRB1 had the most TCR associations and HLA-C the fewest, a later analysis found, with rates varying by HLA locus. The classifier was said to identify cytomegalovirus status with high specificity and sensitivity. A later analysis linked a missense DCLRE1C variant to TCR beta V- and J-gene trimming. A few V segments could not be told apart, such as TRBV6-2 and TRBV6-3, and were left out.

Sequenced input: PBMCs. This chain joins TRBV10-1 and TRBJ2-2, with D possibly being TRBD1 (5 bases). This TCR was sampled from a girl aged 2 to 9 in good health and CMV-seronegative. CDR3 loop: CASSEGDTGELFF. The CDR3 DNA sequence: TGCGCCAGCAGTGAAGGGGACACCGGGGAGCTGTTTTTT.